This TCR beta chain was sequenced during a study of beta chain features in type 1 diabetes. Germline CDR1 reads MGHRA; CDR2 reads YSYEKL. V was trimmed by 5 bases and J by 0 bases, leaving 19 bases between them. This CDR3 spans 18 amino acids. Expressed TCRB transcripts were sequenced because the entire RNA isolate underwent reverse transcription. Sequenced by immunoSEQ multiplex PCR; TCRdb stores in-frame clones only, minus some. This table holds about 410,000 clones, around 13% found once. There are a few counts of this clone. This chain connects TRBV4-1 to TRBJ2-2, with D possibly being TRBD2 (6 bases). This receptor was taken from a young man in good health. Sequencing was done on a sample of naive CD4+ T cells from blood. CDR3 in amino acids: CASSKLLPSVSNTGELFF. DNA of the CDR3: TGCGCCAGCAGCAAACTTTTGCCTAGCGTCTCGAACACCGGGGAGCTGTTTTTT.